Sequencing of this TCR beta chain was carried out in a study of T cell responses to AZD1222 COVID-19 vaccine. Study findings and constraints: The reported proportion of spike-specific TCRs targeting unmutated variant regions was nearly half.

Sequencing used immunoSEQ multiplex PCR; TCRdb keeps in-frame clones, though not all of them. The repertoire consists of about 110,000 clones, with just under 95% occurring once and the leading ten covering roughly 2%. The CDR3 has 14 amino acids. Germline V CDR1 and CDR2: SGHVS, FQNEAQ. V lost 5 bases, J lost 5 bases, and 6 bases stayed unmatched. In regard to this clone: The antigen is undetermined.

The sequence came from an adult in good health. The chain recombines TRBV7-8 with TRBJ2-5; 9 bases agree with TRBD2. The sequences come from peripheral blood, collected on day 0 of AZD1222 vaccination. CDR3 coding DNA: TGTGCCAGCAGCCCCGGGACTAGCTCGGAGACCCAGTACTTC. Translated: CASSPGTSSETQYF.